This is a list of T cell receptor beta chains from one sample in a study of cytomegalovirus exposure and HLA in healthy donors. Libraries were prepared by immunoSEQ multiplex PCR; TCRdb keeps only in-frame clonotypes and omits some of them. The sample holds under 200,000 clones, about 90% seen once. Material for sequencing was PBMCs. The origin of the receptors is a woman between 18 and 30 years old in good health and CMV-seropositive. Both conserved end residues are part of each CDR3. Fields, in order: D gene, V gene, clone size, J gene, CDR3 DNA, CDR3 protein. D genes are given only for firm matches. Clone size is shown for a subset of rows, as once, few, many or a class of expanded clone.

.	TRBV15	once	TRBJ2-1	TGTGCCACCAGCCTCGGGATTGAGCAGTTCTTC	CATSLGIEQFF
.	TRBV6-5	.	TRBJ2-1	TGTGCCAGCAGTTACTCGGGCAGAATCAATGAGCAGTTCTTC	CASSYSGRINEQFF
.	TRBV27	.	TRBJ2-3	TGTGCCAGCAGTCCCTCATTGACTAGGAGCGGGGATACGCAGTATTTT	CASSPSLTRSGDTQYF
.	TRBV6-6	.	TRBJ2-1	TGTGCCAGCAGATCGGGGGGCCTCTACAATGAGCAGTTCTTC	CASRSGGLYNEQFF
TRBD1	TRBV7-9	.	TRBJ2-4	TGTGCCAGCAGCTTAGTTCAGGGGGAAGCCAAAAACATTCAGTACTTC	CASSLVQGEAKNIQYF
TRBD1	TRBV28	.	TRBJ2-3	TGTGCCAGCAGCCCTGACAGGGGATCGACAGATACGCAGTATTTT	CASSPDRGSTDTQYF
TRBD1	TRBV15	.	TRBJ1-6	TGTGCCACCAGCAGAGGCGGGACAGTCTATAATTCACCCCTCCACTTT	CATSRGGTVYNSPLHF
TRBD1	TRBV19	.	TRBJ2-3	TGTGCCAGTAGTTTCACGACAGGGGGGGGGACAGATACGCAGTATTTT	CASSFTTGGGTDTQYF
TRBD2	TRBV7-2	.	TRBJ2-7	TGTGCCAGCAGCTTAGTCGGCGGGAGTCCTTCCTACGAGCAGTACTTC	CASSLVGGSPSYEQYF
TRBD1	TRBV2	.	TRBJ1-1	TGTGCCAGTGGACAGGAGAACACTGAAGCTTTCTTT	CASGQENTEAFF
.	TRBV12-5	.	TRBJ2-1	TGTGCTAGTGGCCTCCGGGGGGCCCAGCCCAATGAGCAGTTCTTC	CASGLRGAQPNEQFF
.	TRBV7-9	few	TRBJ1-6	TGTGCCAGCAGCTTAAACCAGGATAATTCACCCCTCCACTTT	CASSLNQDNSPLHF
.	TRBV19	.	TRBJ2-1	TGTGCCAGTAGTATAACTCCGGGGGGCGGCAATGAGCAGTTCTTC	CASSITPGGGNEQFF
TRBD1	TRBV5-6	.	TRBJ1-1	TGTGCCAGCAGCCCCCTCCACAGGGGTGAAGCTTTCTTT	CASSPLHRGEAFF
TRBD2	TRBV4-1	.	TRBJ2-7	TGCGCCAGCAGCCAGGATCTTGGGACTAGCAACTACGAGCAGTACTTC	CASSQDLGTSNYEQYF
TRBD1	TRBV5-1	.	TRBJ2-7	TGCGCCAGCAGCTGGGACAGGGGGCCCTACGAGCAGTACTTC	CASSWDRGPYEQYF
.	TRBV7-9	once	TRBJ1-1	TGTGCCAGCAGCTTAGATCCGGGAGAAGCTTTCTTT	CASSLDPGEAFF
.	TRBV12-2	.	TRBJ2-7	TGTGCAGGAAGAGCGGGGACTAATGGAGGGCAGTACTTC	CAGRAGTNGGQYF
TRBD2	TRBV5-6	.	TRBJ2-5	TGTGCCAGCAGCGGACTAGCGGGGGGGCCTCAAGAGACCCAGTACTTC	CASSGLAGGPQETQYF
TRBD2	TRBV6-6	.	TRBJ2-7	TGTGCCAGCAGTTACGGTCAGCGGGAGACCCGCTACGAGCAGTACTTC	CASSYGQRETRYEQYF
.	TRBV4-3	.	TRBJ2-7	TGCGCCAGCAGCCAAGGGGCTGTAGGTTACGAGCAGTACTTC	CASSQGAVGYEQYF
TRBD1	TRBV14	.	TRBJ1-4	TGTGCCAGCAGCCACCCCCGGGACAGTTTTAATGAAAAACTGTTTTTT	CASSHPRDSFNEKLFF
.	TRBV4-3	.	TRBJ2-3	TGCGCCAGCAGCCAAGATGGGGGGAGAGACACAGATACGCAGTATTTT	CASSQDGGRDTDTQYF
TRBD1	TRBV5-1	.	TRBJ1-1	TGCGCCAGCAGAAATCCAGGGGGCGAGAACACTGAAGCTTTCTTT	CASRNPGGENTEAFF
TRBD1	TRBV14	.	TRBJ1-1	TGTGCCAGCAGCCAAGATCGGACAGGGTGGGGTTACACTGAAGCTTTCTTT	CASSQDRTGWGYTEAFF
TRBD2	TRBV11-3	.	TRBJ2-3	TGTGCCAGCAGCTCAGGACTAGCGGGAGCTTTAGATACGCAGTATTTT	CASSSGLAGALDTQYF
TRBD1	TRBV28	.	TRBJ1-4	TGTGCCAGCAGTTTAAGCAGGGGGGCTGAAAAACTGTTTTTT	CASSLSRGAEKLFF
.	TRBV18	.	TRBJ2-7	TGTGCCAGCTCGCCTCGACTCCTCTACGAGCAGTACTTC	CASSPRLLYEQYF
TRBD1	TRBV27	.	TRBJ2-1	TGTGCCAGCAGTTTGGAGACAGGGTTCAATGAGCAGTTCTTC	CASSLETGFNEQFF
TRBD1	TRBV6-1	.	TRBJ2-5	TGTGCTACACAGGGGTACCAAGAGACCCAGTACTTC	CATQGYQETQYF
.	TRBV2	few	TRBJ2-3	TGTGCCAGCAGTGAAGGCGGGCCCACAGATACGCAGTATTTT	CASSEGGPTDTQYF
.	TRBV28	.	TRBJ2-2	TGTGCCAGCAGGCTCAGGGTTGGCACCGGGGAGCTGTTTTTT	CASRLRVGTGELFF
.	TRBV5-4	.	TRBJ2-1	TGTGCCAGCAGCATTTCTAGCTACAATGAGCAGTTCTTC	CASSISSYNEQFF
TRBD2	TRBV28	.	TRBJ2-7	TGTGCCAGCGGGGCAGCGGGAATCTACGAGCAGTACTTC	CASGAAGIYEQYF
TRBD1	TRBV10-1	once	TRBJ2-2	TGCGCCAGCAGTGCCTCGGGACAGGGGTGTCCCGGGGAGCTGTTTTTT	CASSASGQGCPGELFF
TRBD2	TRBV6-5	once	TRBJ2-7	TGTGCCAGCAGTTACACAAGCGGGACGAACGAGCAGTACTTC	CASSYTSGTNEQYF
TRBD1	TRBV28	.	TRBJ2-1	TGTGCCAGCAGTTTAAGACAGGGAACCTCCTACAATGAGCAGTTCTTC	CASSLRQGTSYNEQFF
.	TRBV13	once	TRBJ1-2	TGTGCCAGCAGCTCGAGACAGAACTATGGCTACACCTTC	CASSSRQNYGYTF
TRBD2	TRBV4-2	once	TRBJ2-5	TGTGCCAGCAGCCAATTGAGAACTAGCGGTTTACAAGAGACCCAGTACTTC	CASSQLRTSGLQETQYF
.	TRBV6-6	.	TRBJ2-7	TGTGCCAGCAGTCTTAGCCCGGACAGTTCGAACTACGAGCAGTACTTC	CASSLSPDSSNYEQYF
.	TRBV7-6	.	TRBJ1-4	TGTGCCAGCAGCTTTACTCGGGGTGAAAAACTGTTTTTT	CASSFTRGEKLFF
.	TRBV7-9	.	TRBJ2-6	TGTGCCAGCAGCTTACCCGGGAGAACGCCCTCCGGGGCCAACGTCCTGACTTTC	CASSLPGRTPSGANVLTF
.	TRBV5-4	.	TRBJ2-3	TGTGCCAGCATCATAAGCGAGCGGGTCACAGATACGCAGTATTTT	CASIISERVTDTQYF